This T cell receptor (beta chain) was observed in a study of blood T cells in healthy people across ages. Regarding the study as a whole: Higher diversity and more naive CD4+ cells were features of long-lived donors, compared to aged donors.

Combining a sample-barcoded 5' primer with a J-beta primer mix, a second PCR ran for 7 to 11 cycles. TCRdb re-called the 5' RACE reads with MiXCR, one entry per CDR3 protein. The table shows approximately 780,000 distinct CDR3 sequences, with around 24% occurring only once. Per germline, CDR1 MGHRA and CDR2 YSYEKL. CDR3 length: 17 amino acids. On this clonotype: Its matching antigen is unknown.

In addition, the sample was reused for a study of T cells of mothers and their children.

J is TRBJ2-5 and V is TRBV4-1, with 9 nucleotides matching TRBD1. The J call is in doubt because the DNA end fits TRBJ2-7 better. The sequencing sample was made of blood. This receptor was taken from a boy younger than 18 in good health. The CDR3 coding sequence is TGCGCCAGCAGCCAAGATACTTCGGGACAGGGATCCTACGAGCAGTACTTC. It codes for CASSQDTSGQGSYEQYF.